This T cell receptor gamma chain was sequenced in a study of γδ T cells in repeated Plasmodium falciparum infection. As for the study in general: Donors had four controlled P. falciparum NF54 infections over about 640 days. Malian samples came from no-transmission periods or across acute febrile malaria episodes. Overall study findings and caveats: One small rural Malian village, predominantly a single ethnic group, supplied the cohort.

This clone was counted ten times or more. The antigen remains undetermined. The protein given by TCRdb reflects a much larger clone and differs at residue 12 from this DNA's translation, likely from a read error; the protein shown is the DNA's translation. TCRdb re-called the multiplex PCR reads via CATT. Here the sample spans approximately 30,000 gamma-chain clones, 1.4% being singletons. This TCR derives from a pool of human donors (malaria-infected and uninfected, not separated). Sequencing input: gamma-delta T cells from blood.

The CDR3 nucleotides are TGTGCCTTGTGGGAGGTTTCAGAGTTGGGCAAAAGAATCAAGGTATTT. Its translation is CALWEVSELGKRIKVF. V usage is TRGV9 and J usage is TRGJP. The J gene is absent in TCRdb and was assigned here via DNA matching to germline. This CDR3 comprises 16 residues. Per the germline V gene, CDR1 is GITISATS and CDR2 is ISYDGTV (reference sequence).